A selection of T cell receptor beta chains follows, all from one sample in a study of beta chain features in type 1 diabetes. Sequencing was performed with immunoSEQ multiplex PCR; in TCRdb, only in-frame clones are kept and a portion is missing. The repertoire includes roughly 340,000 clones, around an eighth of them detected once, and around 0.0099% sits in the top ten. The sample taken for sequencing was naive CD4+ T cells from blood. The receptors shown here come from a woman younger than 30 with type 1 diabetes. The CDR3 runs from the conserved cysteine through the conserved F or W. Each record gives: J gene, V gene, CDR3 protein.

j_call: TRBJ1-2; v_call: TRBV7-2; cdr3_aa: CAGGTANYGYTF
j_call: TRBJ1-1; v_call: TRBV27; cdr3_aa: CASSLSGGTEAFF
j_call: TRBJ1-1; v_call: TRBV4-3; cdr3_aa: CASSQDPREAFF
j_call: TRBJ2-5; v_call: TRBV2; cdr3_aa: CASSIDREETQYF
j_call: TRBJ2-7; v_call: TRBV14; cdr3_aa: CASSQEWQGWQYF
j_call: TRBJ2-1; v_call: TRBV19; cdr3_aa: CASSIDRPLAGGYNEQFF
j_call: TRBJ2-3; v_call: TRBV2; cdr3_aa: CASRTGVNGARRTQYF
j_call: TRBJ2-1; v_call: TRBV5-4; cdr3_aa: CASSLGASGGAGEQFF
j_call: TRBJ2-5; v_call: TRBV5-1; cdr3_aa: CASRPGLVETQYF
j_call: TRBJ2-7; v_call: TRBV6-6; cdr3_aa: CASTDAGTGSYEQYF
j_call: TRBJ2-6; v_call: TRBV12-5; cdr3_aa: CASGPKAQGYRANVLTF
j_call: TRBJ2-1; v_call: TRBV5-4; cdr3_aa: CASSLELAGNEQFF
j_call: TRBJ2-5; v_call: TRBV21-1; cdr3_aa: CASSKGMGNYQQETQYF
j_call: TRBJ2-7; v_call: TRBV13; cdr3_aa: CASSPGRGKGRGEQYF
j_call: TRBJ2-3; v_call: TRBV10-3; cdr3_aa: CAISDQGRGTQYF
j_call: TRBJ2-7; v_call: TRBV6-5; cdr3_aa: CASSYSGAGENEQYF
j_call: TRBJ1-1; v_call: TRBV14; cdr3_aa: CASSQAGEAFF
j_call: TRBJ1-1; v_call: TRBV18; cdr3_aa: CASSRAVYGQQNTEAFF
j_call: TRBJ1-5; v_call: TRBV7-9; cdr3_aa: CASSRGTGRNQPQHF
j_call: TRBJ2-1; v_call: TRBV7-2; cdr3_aa: CASSLTGTEQFF
j_call: TRBJ1-1; v_call: TRBV12-5; cdr3_aa: CASGQSSGDTEAFF